Listed here is a single TCR beta chain. Its specificity is unknown. The sample belongs to a study of radiation and T cells in renal cell carcinoma. Study-wide results and caveats: In blood, top tumor clones expanded by 2 weeks, shrinking by 4.

Libraries were prepared by immunoSEQ multiplex PCR; TCRdb keeps only in-frame clonotypes and omits some of them. The profile covers about 62,000 clones, with 65% to 80% appearing a single time and about 6.3% taken by the ten largest. Time point described: blood 4 weeks post-SBRT, at nephrectomy. Treatment specified: 15 Gy SBRT to primary tumor, nephrectomy 4 weeks later. Nephrectomy followed 15 Gy stereotactic body radiation by 4 weeks. The starting material was blood, obtained from a patient whose treatment included radiotherapy and nephrectomy. The sequence was obtained from a man between 60 and 75 years old with renal cell carcinoma.

CDR3 amino acids: CSVAKGEGTEAFF. The CDR3 DNA reads TGCAGCGTTGCCAAGGGGGAAGGCACTGAAGCTTTCTTT. V gene TRBV29-1 combines with J gene TRBJ1-1; D is perhaps TRBD1 (6 bases). The germline CDR1 and CDR2 sequences are SQVTM and ANQGSEA. The CDR3 loop spans 13 amino acids. The ends were cut back, 4 bases at V and 4 bases at J, with 13 bases in the middle.